This entry lists 11 T cell receptor beta chains sequenced from one sample in a study of blood T cell repertoires in COVID-19. Assay: immunoSEQ multiplex PCR; the TCRdb copy retains only in-frame clones and omits some. The repertoire holds about 210,000 clones, around nine tenths seen once, with roughly 1.5% in the top ten. Sequenced material: peripheral blood. The receptor set was obtained from a man between 18 and 35 years old with active or convalescent COVID-19.

The chain combines TRBV27 with TRBJ1-1; TRBD1 is a possible D gene (6 bases). V gave up 0 bases and J gave up 7 bases, with 15 bases separating them. Germline V gives CDR1 MNHEY, CDR2 SMNVEV (reference sequence). The CDR3 is made up of 15 amino acids. The CDR3 spells CASSLSPGTLYEAFF. The CDR3 nucleotides are TGTGCCAGCAGTTTATCCCCCGGGACACTCTATGAAGCTTTCTTT.

V gene TRBV3-1 (or the pseudogene TRBV3-2) combines with J gene TRBJ2-7; unclear D gene. Germline values: CDR1 LGHDT, CDR2 YNNKEL (reference sequence). This CDR3 is built from 12 residues. Trimming cost V 1 base and J 6 bases, with 7 bases left between them. The CDR3 region is CASSQALGEQYF. The CDR3 DNA reads TGTGCCAGCAGCCAAGCCCTCGGCGAGCAGTACTTC.

V gene TRBV5-5 combines with J gene TRBJ2-3; 11 bases are shared with TRBD2. V was pared by 2 bases and J by 5 bases, with 7 bases of the junction left unmatched. The CDR3 spans 16 residues. Per germline, CDR1 SGHKS and CDR2 YYEKEE (reference sequence). The CDR3 sequence: CASSLLAGDGVDTQYF. The CDR3 nucleotides are TGTGCCAGCAGCTTACTAGCGGGAGATGGTGTAGATACGCAGTATTTT.

This chain links TRBV14 with TRBJ1-4; possibly TRBD1 for D (5 bases). This CDR3 spans 18 amino acids. Per germline, CDR1 SGHDN and CDR2 FVKESK. V gave up 4 bases and J gave up 8 bases, with 26 bases separating them. CDR3 DNA sequence: TGTGCCAGCAGCCGTCCTAACCTTAGGGGAAGGGTGGAAGAAAAACTGTTTTTT. Its translation is CASSRPNLRGRVEEKLFF.

This chain joins TRBV19 and TRBJ1-5; a possible D gene is TRBD1 (6 bases). The CDR3 runs to 14 residues. The V gene's germline CDR1 is LNHDA and CDR2 SQIVND (reference sequence). The V end lost 4 bases, the J end lost 2 bases, and 9 bases lay between the germline ends. The CDR3 loop reads CASSTGVGNQPQHF. The CDR3 nucleotides are TGTGCCAGTAGTACAGGGGTGGGCAATCAGCCCCAGCATTTT. Full variable domain (missing parts from reference TRBV19 and TRBJ1-5): DGGITQSPKYLFRKEGQNVTLSCEQNLNHDAMYWYRQDPGQGLRLIYYSQIVNDFQKGDIAEGYSVSREKKESFPLTVTSAQKNPTAFYLCASSTGVGNQPQHFGDGTRLSIL.

This clone has just one count. The chain carries TRBV19 and TRBJ1-6; 10 nucleotides align to TRBD1. Germline CDR1 and CDR2: LNHDA and SQIVND (reference sequence). There are 16 residues in the CDR3. The junction had 8 bases not matched to a gene; V was cut back by 4 bases and J by 8 bases. The CDR3 bases are TGTGCCAGTAGTACCTCACGACAGGGGGCGGATTCACCCCTCCACTTT. Protein sequence: CASSTSRQGADSPLHF.

This chain connects TRBV5-6 to TRBJ2-7, with 8 bases fitting TRBD1. The CDR3 loop spans 12 amino acids. Germline loops: CDR1 SGHDT, CDR2 YYEEEE. With 4 bases clipped from V and 11 bases from J, the junction kept 8 bases outside the gene matches. The CDR3 is CASSIQDRAEYF. CDR3 coding DNA: TGTGCCAGCAGCATACAGGACAGGGCGGAGTACTTC.

The chain is built from TRBV6-5 and TRBJ2-3; 8 bases are shared with TRBD2. The CDR3 covers 15 residues. The germline V gene has CDR1 MNHEY and CDR2 SVGAGI. J gave up 2 bases and V 6 bases, and 7 bases lay outside the gene matches. The CDR3 loop is CASSATSGATDTQYF. The CDR3 DNA sequence: TGTGCCAGCAGCGCTACTAGCGGAGCCACAGATACGCAGTATTTT.

The chain couples TRBV14 to TRBJ1-4; TRBD1 matches at 7 bases. The trim removed 7 bases at V and 5 bases at J, leaving 4 bases unmatched. The germline CDR1 and CDR2 sequences are SGHDN and FVKESK. The CDR3 has 13 amino acids. The CDR3 loop reads CASTQGSNEKLFF. Here the CDR3 DNA reads TGTGCCAGCACACAGGGGAGCAATGAAAAACTGTTTTTT.

The V and J genes are TRBV11-2 and TRBJ1-4; 9 bases agree with TRBD1. This CDR3 comprises 16 residues. The germline CDR1 and CDR2 sequences are SGHAT and FQNNGV. With V trimmed by 7 bases and J by 4 bases, 10 bases remained unmatched. The CDR3 nucleotides read TGTGCCAGCACCTCGCGGACAGGGGACAATAATGAAAAACTGTTTTTT. Amino acids: CASTSRTGDNNEKLFF.

This clone was recorded only once. CDR3 region: CASTIGLNSNQPQHF. The CDR3 region has the DNA TGTGCCAGCACCATCGGACTCAATAGCAATCAGCCCCAGCATTTT. The chain uses TRBV28 and TRBJ1-5, with D hard to call. The ends were cut back, 7 bases at V and 0 bases at J, with 13 bases in the middle. This CDR3 has 15 residues. Per germline, CDR1 MDHEN and CDR2 SYDVKM.